This T cell receptor beta chain was captured in a study of shared clonotypes between healthy human individuals. Study details: The study enrolled two women and a few men aged 18 to 49.

Deep-level settings were used for running the assay. Source study methods: For the immunoSEQ data, sequences were junction-only without quality scores, so filtering differed. Profiling relied on immunoSEQ multiplex PCR, and the TCRdb table lists in-frame clones only, not all of them. V, J and clone size derive from that table, while D and trimming were established from the DNA sequence. The top ten clones hold roughly 1.7% of a sample with about 1.9 million clones, around 93% of them seen once. Naive CD8 cells were CD45RO-negative, positively selected for CCR7, excluding terminally differentiated effector memory CD45RA+ cells. As concerns this clone: Because the CDR3's place on the DNA is in doubt, the DNA is left out and the CDR3 is given as listed by TCRdb.

Sequenced sample: naive CD8+ T cells from PBMCs. The sequence came from a man aged 18 to 29 in good health. Some clones in this sample may be carry-over from other donors' samples.

The CDR3 loop is CASSTLGSRDIQYF. The genes are TRBV6-1 and TRBJ2-4. Germline V gives CDR1 MNHNS, CDR2 SASEGT. The CDR3 sequence runs 14 residues, both termini included.